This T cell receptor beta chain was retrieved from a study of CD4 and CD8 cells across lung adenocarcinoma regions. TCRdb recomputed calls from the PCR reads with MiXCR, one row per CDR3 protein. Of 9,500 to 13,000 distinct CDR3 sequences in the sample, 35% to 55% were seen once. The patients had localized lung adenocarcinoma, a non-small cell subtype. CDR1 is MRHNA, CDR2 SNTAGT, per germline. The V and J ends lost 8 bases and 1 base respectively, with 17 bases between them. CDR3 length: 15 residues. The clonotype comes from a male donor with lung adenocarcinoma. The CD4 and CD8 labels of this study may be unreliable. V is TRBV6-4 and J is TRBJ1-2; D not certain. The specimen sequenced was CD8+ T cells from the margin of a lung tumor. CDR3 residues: CASRPGQSYNYGYTF. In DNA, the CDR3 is TGTGCCAGCCGCCCGGGCCAGAGCTATAACTATGGCTACACCTTC.